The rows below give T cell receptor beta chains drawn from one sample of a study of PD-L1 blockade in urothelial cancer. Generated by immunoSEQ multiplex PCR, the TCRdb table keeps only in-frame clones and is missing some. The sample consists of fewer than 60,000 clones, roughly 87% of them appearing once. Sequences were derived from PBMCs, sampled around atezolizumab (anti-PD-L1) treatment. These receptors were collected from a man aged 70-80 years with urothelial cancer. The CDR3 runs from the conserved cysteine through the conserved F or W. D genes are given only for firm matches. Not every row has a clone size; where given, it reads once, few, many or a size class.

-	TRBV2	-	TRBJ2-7	CASSVSSSKEGHHEQYF	TGTGCCAGCAGTGTGAGTTCGAGTAAGGAGGGCCACCACGAGCAGTACTTC
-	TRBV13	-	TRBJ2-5	CASSLGRGGQQGETQYF	TGTGCCAGCAGCTTAGGCCGGGGGGGACAGCAAGGAGAGACCCAGTACTTC
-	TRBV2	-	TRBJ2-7	CASSLSSYEQYF	TGTGCCAGCAGTCTCTCTTCCTACGAGCAGTACTTC
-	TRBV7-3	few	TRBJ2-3	CASSSSMGGTQYF	TGTGCCAGCAGCTCCTCTATGGGAGGCACGCAGTATTTT
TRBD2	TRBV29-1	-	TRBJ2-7	CSVGGASGSYEQYF	TGCAGCGTGGGGGGGGCTAGCGGGAGTTACGAGCAGTACTTC
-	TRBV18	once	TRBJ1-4	CASSHTSQGRNEKLFF	TGTGCCAGCTCACACACCTCCCAGGGGCGGAATGAAAAACTGTTTTTT
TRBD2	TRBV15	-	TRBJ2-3	CATSRDHSGRTDTQYF	TGTGCCACCAGCAGAGATCATAGCGGGAGAACAGATACGCAGTATTTT
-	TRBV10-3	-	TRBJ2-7	CAISESEAYEQYF	TGTGCCATCAGTGAGTCAGAGGCCTACGAGCAGTACTTC
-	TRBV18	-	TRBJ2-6	CASSPDTGANVLTF	TGTGCCAGCTCACCAGACACTGGGGCCAACGTCCTGACTTTC
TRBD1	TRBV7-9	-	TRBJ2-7	CASSADRAPNEQYF	TGTGCCAGCAGCGCGGACAGGGCACCCAACGAGCAGTACTTC
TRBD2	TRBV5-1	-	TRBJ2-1	CASSPGTSGPYNEQFF	TGCGCCAGCAGCCCCGGGACTAGCGGGCCTTACAATGAGCAGTTCTTC
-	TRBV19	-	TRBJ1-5	CAAGDPETSFNQPQHF	TGTGCCGCTGGCGACCCCGAGACATCTTTCAATCAGCCCCAGCATTTT
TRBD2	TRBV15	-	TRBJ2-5	CATSREDSGPQETQYF	TGTGCCACCAGCAGAGAGGATAGCGGGCCTCAAGAGACCCAGTACTTC
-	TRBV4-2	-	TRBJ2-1	CASSQEVAQEQFF	TGTGCCAGCAGCCAAGAAGTGGCTCAGGAGCAGTTCTTC
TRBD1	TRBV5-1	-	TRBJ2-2	CASSSEAIGQGRAGELFF	TGCGCCAGCAGCTCCGAGGCAATCGGACAGGGGCGGGCCGGGGAGCTGTTTTTT
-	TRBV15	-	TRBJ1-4	CATSREQGEGYEKLFF	TGTGCCACCAGCAGAGAACAGGGTGAGGGGTATGAAAAACTGTTTTTT
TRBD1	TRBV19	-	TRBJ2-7	CASSIGRGQDEQYF	TGTGCCAGTAGTATAGGTAGGGGGCAAGACGAGCAGTACTTC
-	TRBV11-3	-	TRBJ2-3	CASSAGEADTQYF	TGTGCCAGCAGCGCAGGGGAAGCAGATACGCAGTATTTT
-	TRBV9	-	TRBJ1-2	CASSVGGGDYGYTF	TGTGCCAGCAGCGTCGGGGGGGGCGACTATGGCTACACCTTC
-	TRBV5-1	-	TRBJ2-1	CASSWAPSGTYNEQFF	TGCGCCAGCAGCTGGGCCCCAAGCGGAACCTACAATGAGCAGTTCTTC
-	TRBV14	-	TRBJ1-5	CASSLPEGNQPQHF	TGTGCCAGCAGCCTACCGGAGGGCAATCAGCCCCAGCATTTT
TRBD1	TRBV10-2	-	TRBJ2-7	CASSVGDRGREQYF	TGCGCTAGCAGTGTGGGGGACAGGGGGCGCGAGCAGTACTTC
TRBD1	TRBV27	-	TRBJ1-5	CASSLTRDSYSNQPQHF	TGTGCCAGCAGTCTTACCCGGGACAGCTATAGCAATCAGCCCCAGCATTTT
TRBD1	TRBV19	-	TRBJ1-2	CASTPGQGEGGYTF	TGTGCCAGTACCCCTGGACAGGGGGAAGGGGGCTACACCTTC
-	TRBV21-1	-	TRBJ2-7	CASSTPQKRTGGSYEQYF	TGTGCCAGCAGCACACCACAAAAACGGACAGGGGGATCCTACGAGCAGTACTTC
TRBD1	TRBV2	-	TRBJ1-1	CASTRDRGQDTEAFF	TGTGCCAGCACCCGGGACAGGGGGCAGGACACTGAAGCTTTCTTT